What follows is one T cell receptor beta chain and its context. As originally analysed: Nucleated cell number was recorded as an estimate derived from reference gene primer amplification. Sequencing was performed with immunoSEQ multiplex PCR; in TCRdb, only in-frame clones are kept and a portion is missing. The DNA was the basis for D and trimming; V, J and clone size are from that table. The table records approximately 210,000 clones, 84% of them present only once. The germline CDR1 and CDR2 sequences are MNHEY and SVGAGI. CDR3 length: 14 residues. Trimming removed 2 bases from V and 8 bases from J, with 13 bases in between. The sample is drawn from a study of blood T cell repertoires in COVID-19. Overall study: COVID-19 samples, acute and convalescent, were from the United States, Italy and Spain. T cells, B-cell-depleted T cells, or PBMCs supplied cDNA or gDNA.

V gene TRBV6-5 combines with J gene TRBJ1-5; a possible D gene is TRBD1 (5 bases). The receptor was derived from a young man with active or convalescent COVID-19. Sequencing was done on a sample of peripheral blood. CDR3 sequence (DNA): TGTGCCAGCAGTTACGCCCAGGCAGGGAAGCCCCAGCATTTT. Protein product: CASSYAQAGKPQHF.